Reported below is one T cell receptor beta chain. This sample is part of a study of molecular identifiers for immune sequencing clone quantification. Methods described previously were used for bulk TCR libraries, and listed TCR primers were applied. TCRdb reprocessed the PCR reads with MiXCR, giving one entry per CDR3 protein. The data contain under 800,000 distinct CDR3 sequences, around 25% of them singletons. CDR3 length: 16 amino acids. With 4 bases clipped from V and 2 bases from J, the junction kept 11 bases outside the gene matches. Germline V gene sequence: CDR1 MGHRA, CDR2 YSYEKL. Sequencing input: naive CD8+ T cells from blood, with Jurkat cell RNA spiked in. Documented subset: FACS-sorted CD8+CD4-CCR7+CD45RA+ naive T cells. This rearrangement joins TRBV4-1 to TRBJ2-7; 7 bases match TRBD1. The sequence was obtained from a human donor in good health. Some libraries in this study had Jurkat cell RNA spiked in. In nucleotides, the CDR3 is TGCGCCAGCAGCCTATACGGTGGGACAGCCACCTACGAGCAGTACTTC. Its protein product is CASSLYGGTATYEQYF.